This TCR beta chain was captured in a study of blood T cells in healthy people across ages. Findings and caveats of the study: It was the long-lived donors that had more naive CD4+ cells and higher diversity than aged donors.

Alongside a J-beta primer mix, a sample-barcoded 5' primer served in a second PCR lasting about 7 to 11 cycles. One entry per CDR3 protein results from TCRdb running MiXCR on the 5' RACE reads. The data contain fewer than 800,000 distinct CDR3 sequences, 20% to 30% of them singletons. Concerning this clonotype itself: Its antigen is not identified.

There are 13 residues in the CDR3. From germline, CDR1 is MDHEN and CDR2 SYDVKM. V was cut by 5 bases and J by 5 bases, with 13 bases left in between. The sample was also reused in another study, on T cells of mothers and their children. Per that paper: From each mother came over 8 million TCR beta CDR3 reads, and from each child came about 3 million.

The genes are TRBV28 and TRBJ2-7; D gene unclear. The receptor comes from a boy aged 5-17 years in good health. Sequencing input: blood. CDR3 nucleotides: TGTGCCAGCAGTATCAACCCTAAAAACGAGCAGTACTTC. Its protein product is CASSINPKNEQYF.